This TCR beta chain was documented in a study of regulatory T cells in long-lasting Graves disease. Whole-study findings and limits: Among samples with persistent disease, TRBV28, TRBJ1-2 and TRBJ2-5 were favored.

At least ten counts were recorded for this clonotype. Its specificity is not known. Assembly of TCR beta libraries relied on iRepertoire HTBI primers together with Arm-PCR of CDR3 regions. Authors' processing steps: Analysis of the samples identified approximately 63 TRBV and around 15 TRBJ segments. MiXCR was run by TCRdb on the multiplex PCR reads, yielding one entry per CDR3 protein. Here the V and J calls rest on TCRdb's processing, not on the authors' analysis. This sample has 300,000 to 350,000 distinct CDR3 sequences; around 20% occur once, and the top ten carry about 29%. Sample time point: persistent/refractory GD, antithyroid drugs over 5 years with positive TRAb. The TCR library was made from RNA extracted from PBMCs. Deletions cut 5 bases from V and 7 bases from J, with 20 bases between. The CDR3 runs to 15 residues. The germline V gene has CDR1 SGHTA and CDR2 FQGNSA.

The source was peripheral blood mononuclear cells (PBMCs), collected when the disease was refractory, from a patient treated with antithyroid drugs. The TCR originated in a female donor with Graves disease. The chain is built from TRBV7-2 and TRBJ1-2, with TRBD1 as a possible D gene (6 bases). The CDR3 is CASSRSSGAFSGYTF. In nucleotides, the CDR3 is TGTGCCAGCAGCCGATCTTCAGGGGCCTTTAGTGGCTACACCTTC.